These 2 T cell receptor beta chains came from one sample sequenced in a study of cytomegalovirus exposure and HLA in healthy donors. Vbeta (60) and Jbeta (13) primers were used in the PCR. The table came from immunoSEQ multiplex PCR; TCRdb's copy has only in-frame clones and leaves some out. The sample carries around 150,000 clones, more than 75% recorded once. The sample consisted of PBMCs. Source of these receptors: a man in his forties or fifties in good health and CMV-seronegative.

This clone was seen a few times. The chain employs TRBV28 and TRBJ2-7; 8 bases agree with TRBD1. The V gene end was trimmed by 3 bases and the J gene end by 3 bases; junction bases not matched to a gene: 4. The CDR3 contains 14 residues. Germline-derived CDR1 and CDR2 are MDHEN and SYDVKM. This CDR3 is CASSFHGQGYEQYF. Here the CDR3 DNA reads TGTGCCAGCAGTTTTCACGGACAGGGCTACGAGCAGTACTTC.

The chain uses TRBV27 and TRBJ2-1; D gene unclear. Between the trimmed V and J ends, which lost 2 bases and 1 base, there was a span of 6 bases. This CDR3 spans 14 amino acids. Germline V gives CDR1 MNHEY, CDR2 SMNVEV (reference sequence). The chain's CDR3 is CASSLTVSYNEQFF. DNA for the CDR3: TGTGCCAGCAGTTTAACGGTTTCCTACAATGAGCAGTTCTTC.